These 25 T cell receptor beta chains share one sample of origin, sequenced in a study of T cells in Graves' hyperthyroidism and ophthalmopathy. Amplified TCR beta CDR3 regions derived from RNA transcripts. First-round RT-PCR of the TCR CDR3 relied on the HTBI primer set. TCRdb ran MiXCR on the multiplex PCR reads and lists one entry per CDR3 protein. The sample carries around 340,000 distinct CDR3 sequences, 15% to 20% recorded once. The sequenced sample was blood. The receptor source for this set is a woman aged 40-49 years with Graves' ophthalmopathy.

This clonotype was detected a few times. V and J are TRBV6-2 or TRBV6-3 and TRBJ2-7, with D perhaps TRBD1 (6 bases). V gave up 2 bases and J gave up 3 bases, with 20 bases separating them. CDR1 and CDR2 from the germline V gene are MNHEY and SVGEGT. The CDR3 is 17 residues long. The CDR3 DNA follows: TGTGCCAGCAGTTACCCAAGTCACAGGGTCCGATTCTACGAGCAGTACTTC. Translation gives CASSYPSHRVRFYEQYF.

This clonotype was observed at least ten times. The V and J genes are TRBV13 and TRBJ2-7; the match to TRBD1 covers 8 bases. Germline V gene sequence: CDR1 PRHDT, CDR2 FYEKMQ (reference sequence). The length of the CDR3 is 14 residues. V was clipped by 6 bases and J by 5 bases; unmatched bases: 9. The CDR3 sequence: CASSTPGQGDEQYF. CDR3 in DNA: TGTGCCAGCAGTACCCCCGGACAGGGAGACGAGCAGTACTTC.

CDR3 region: CASRRTGGEETQYF. CDR3 nucleotide sequence: TGTGCCAGTAGGCGCACAGGGGGCGAGGAGACCCAGTACTTC. The chain is built from TRBV19 and TRBJ2-5, with 9 bases that match TRBD1. This CDR3 spans 14 amino acids. The germline CDR1 and CDR2 sequences are LNHDA and SQIVND (reference sequence). The ends lost 6 bases at V and 5 bases at J; junction bases unmatched: 7.

This clonotype was counted at least ten times. The chain joins TRBV30 to TRBJ2-5, with 9 bases fitting TRBD1. From germline, CDR1 is GTSNPN and CDR2 SVGIG (reference sequence). CDR3 length: 13 residues. The ends lost 7 bases at V and 6 bases at J; junction bases unmatched: 9. This CDR3 is CAYHTGGVQTQYF. The CDR3 nucleotides read TGTGCCTACCACACAGGGGGCGTCCAGACCCAGTACTTC.

This clonotype was counted ten times or more. CDR3: CAWSRGTKTGELFF. CDR3 in DNA: TGTGCCTGGAGTCGGGGGACAAAAACCGGGGAGCTGTTTTTT. The chain has TRBV30 and TRBJ2-2; either TRBD1 or TRBD2 may supply D (6 bases each). Germline V gene data show CDR1 as GTSNPN and CDR2 as SVGIG (reference sequence). This CDR3 has 14 residues. Trimming took off 2 bases at V and 5 bases at J, with 12 bases between the two ends.

This clonotype was observed at least ten times. The chain uses TRBV24-1 and TRBJ1-2; a weak D match, TRBD1 (5 bases). V lost 1 base and J lost 7, with 27 bases in between. Germline V lookup: CDR1 KGHDR, CDR2 SFDVKD. The CDR3 spans 19 residues. CDR3 bases: TGTGCCACCAGTGATTTTAGGTCGTCGGGGCCATTAATTTCAGGTGGCTACACCTTC. Encoded protein: CATSDFRSSGPLISGGYTF.

This clonotype has a count of ten or more. V usage is TRBV2 and J usage is TRBJ2-2, with 9 bases lining up with TRBD1. The germline V gene encodes CDR1 SNHLY and CDR2 FYNNEI. The CDR3 is 18 amino acids. J gave up 0 bases and V 8 bases, and 13 bases lay outside the gene matches. CDR3 in amino acids: CASFTGTGIPSNTGELFF. The CDR3, as DNA: TGTGCCAGCTTTACCGGGACAGGGATTCCCTCGAACACCGGGGAGCTGTTTTTT.

This clonotype was seen only a few times. With a much larger clone just one base away, this may be a read error. J is TRBJ1-1 and V is TRBV20-1, with D possibly matching TRBD1 (5 bases). Germline assignment: CDR1 DFQATT and CDR2 SNEGSKA (reference sequence). The V gene lost 6 bases and the J gene lost 6 bases, with 20 bases spanning the gap. The CDR3 has 14 residues. The CDR3: CSAAAGGFNSEAFF. The CDR3 nucleotides are TGCAGTGCGGCCGCGGGGGGATTCAACTCTGAAGCTTTCTTT.

The sample holds many counts of this clonotype. The CDR3 nucleotides are TGTGCCACCCTTGACCGGTACACTGAAGCTTTCTTT. This codes for CATLDRYTEAFF. The V and J genes are TRBV6-2 or TRBV6-3 and TRBJ1-1, with D unresolved. The CDR3 has 12 residues. V dropped 10 bases and J dropped 3 bases, with 12 bases sitting between them. Per germline, CDR1 MNHEY and CDR2 SVGEGT.

This clonotype was seen repeatedly, ten times or more. The chain uses TRBV5-1 and TRBJ2-7; D may be TRBD2 (6 bases). CDR1 is SGHRS and CDR2 is YFSETQ in the germline V gene. Trimming removed 2 bases at V and 5 bases at J, with 14 bases between. The CDR3 is 14 residues long. This chain's CDR3 is CASSFRDLLNEQYF. In nucleotides, the CDR3 is TGCGCCAGCAGCTTCCGGGACTTGCTAAACGAGCAGTACTTC.

This clonotype was observed at least ten times. This sequence joins TRBV4-3 and TRBJ2-7, with D unresolved. Germline lookup yields CDR1 LGHNA and CDR2 YSLEER. Trimming stripped 3 bases from V and 1 base from J, with 19 bases between. The CDR3 is 17 amino acids. CDR3 sequence: CASSQDHRNYGSYEQYF. The CDR3 DNA is TGCGCCAGCAGCCAGGATCACCGGAACTATGGTTCCTACGAGCAGTACTTC.

The sample holds many counts of this clonotype. The rearrangement uses TRBV19 and TRBJ2-7; no firm D call. The CDR3 is made up of 16 amino acids. Germline V gene lookup returns CDR1 LNHDA and CDR2 SQIVND (reference sequence). Trimming removed 6 bases at V and 2 bases at J, with 20 bases between. CDR3 DNA sequence: TGTGCCAGTAGCGGATTCTCTCTTTGGGGTACCTACGAGCAGTACTTC. It yields the protein CASSGFSLWGTYEQYF.

This clonotype was picked up many times. This chain uses TRBV6-1 with TRBJ1-5; D may be TRBD1 (6 bases). The CDR3 totals 16 residues. Trimming cost V 5 bases and J 3 bases, with 17 bases left between them. Germline CDR1 reads MNHNS; CDR2 reads SASEGT. The CDR3 here is CASSRGAAGDNQPQHF. CDR3 nucleotide sequence: TGTGCCAGCAGTAGGGGGGCGGCGGGAGACAATCAGCCCCAGCATTTT.

The sample holds many counts of this clonotype. V is TRBV29-1 and J is TRBJ2-7; D unresolved. The V end lost 1 base, the J end lost 2 bases, and 6 bases lay between the germline ends. The length of the CDR3 is 12 residues. Germline CDR1 SQVTM, CDR2 ANQGSEA. The CDR3 loop is CSVEGQTYEQYF. CDR3 sequence (DNA): TGCAGCGTTGAAGGTCAGACCTACGAGCAGTACTTC.

This clonotype has ten or more counts. CDR3 sequence (DNA): TGCAGCGTTGGACAGGGGGAGGAACAGTACTTC. Protein product: CSVGQGEEQYF. The chain employs TRBV29-1 and TRBJ2-7; 9 nucleotides line up with TRBD1. The germline V gene has CDR1 SQVTM and CDR2 ANQGSEA. The CDR3 loop spans 11 amino acids. Trimming took 4 bases from V and 10 from J; bases not matched to a gene: 5.

This clonotype has ten or more counts. The rearrangement uses TRBV12-3 or TRBV12-4 and TRBJ2-7; TRBD2 might be the D (5 bases). The V gene lost 6 bases and the J gene lost 4 bases, with 16 bases spanning the gap. CDR3 length: 14 amino acids. The CDR3 DNA sequence: TGTGCCAGCAGCCTAGCTGGTCTGTCGTACGAGCAGTACTTC. Protein: CASSLAGLSYEQYF.

The sample holds many counts of this clonotype. The CDR3 nucleotides are TGCGCCAGCAGCGGTACCGGGACAGCCCCAAATGGCTACACCTTC. It encodes CASSGTGTAPNGYTF. The chain uses TRBV5-1 and TRBJ1-2, with TRBD1 matching over 7 bases. The CDR3 spans 15 residues. Germline trimming cut 4 bases from V and 6 bases from J; bases unmatched to any gene: 12. The germline V gene encodes CDR1 SGHRS and CDR2 YFSETQ.

The rearrangement joins TRBV10-3 to TRBJ2-7, with TRBD2 matching over 13 bases. Trimming removed 2 bases from V and 2 bases from J; junction bases left unmatched: 6. The CDR3 length is 17 residues. CDR1 is ENHRY, CDR2 SYGVKD, per germline. The CDR3 loop is CAISERTSGRRTYEQYF. The CDR3 bases are TGTGCCATCAGTGAGAGGACTAGCGGGAGACGGACCTACGAGCAGTACTTC.

This clonotype was seen many times. The rearrangement uses TRBV4-1 and TRBJ2-7, with 10 bases matching TRBD2. The CDR3 covers 16 residues. Germline V gene sequence: CDR1 MGHRA, CDR2 YSYEKL. V gave up 2 bases and J gave up 4 bases; unmatched junction bases: 8. The CDR3 DNA follows: TGCGCCAGCAGCCAAATTAGCACTAGCGGGGATTACGAGCAGTACTTC. Translating it yields CASSQISTSGDYEQYF.

The chain couples TRBV20-1 to TRBJ2-7; 10 bases match TRBD2. The junction had 5 bases not matched to a gene; V was cut back by 1 base and J by 5 bases. This CDR3 has 14 amino acids. From germline, CDR1 is DFQATT and CDR2 SNEGSKA (reference sequence). Here the CDR3 DNA reads TGCAGTGCTAGAGTTAGCGGGGGGACTGACGAGCAGTACTTC. It encodes CSARVSGGTDEQYF.

This clonotype was seen many times. This chain joins TRBV9 and TRBJ1-5, with 9 bases aligning to TRBD1. The germline V gene encodes CDR1 SGDLS and CDR2 YYNGEE. V gave up 7 bases and J gave up 0 bases; unmatched junction bases: 5. The CDR3 has 15 amino acids. CDR3: CASGTGYDSNQPQHF. The CDR3 coding sequence is TGTGCCAGCGGGACAGGGTACGATAGCAATCAGCCCCAGCATTTT.

The chain carries TRBV27 and TRBJ1-5, with no clear D. The germline V and J ends were trimmed by 2 bases and 4 bases, with 12 bases remaining between them. Looked up from germline, CDR1 is MNHEY and CDR2 is SMNVEV (reference sequence). The CDR3 consists of 15 residues. The CDR3 sequence: CASSLAGLTNQPQHF. The CDR3 DNA reads TGTGCCAGCAGTTTAGCCGGGTTGACAAATCAGCCCCAGCATTTT.

This clonotype has ten or more counts. The chain couples TRBV19 to TRBJ2-7; D gene ambiguous. The V end lost 0 bases, the J end lost 6 bases, and 9 bases lay between the germline ends. The length of the CDR3 is 13 residues. Germline V lookup: CDR1 LNHDA, CDR2 SQIVND (reference sequence). CDR3 sequence reads: CASSIERRTEQYF. The CDR3 bases are TGTGCCAGTAGTATAGAGCGACGGACCGAGCAGTACTTC.

The sample holds many counts of this clonotype. The chain links TRBV9 to TRBJ2-2; tentative D call: TRBD2 (5 bases). This CDR3 contains 14 residues. The germline V and J ends were trimmed by 3 bases and 3 bases, with 9 bases remaining between them. Per germline, CDR1 SGDLS and CDR2 YYNGEE. The CDR3: CASSGTQYTGELFF. The CDR3 region has the DNA TGTGCCAGCAGCGGGACTCAGTACACCGGGGAGCTGTTTTTT.

At least ten counts were recorded for this clonotype. The chain carries TRBV5-1 and TRBJ2-7; TRBD2 agrees at 8 bases. Trimming removed 6 bases from V and 1 base from J; junction bases left unmatched: 6. The germline V gene has CDR1 SGHRS and CDR2 YFSETQ. The CDR3 spans 14 residues. CDR3 residues: CASTIAGTSYEQYF. The DNA for the CDR3 is TGCGCCAGCACCATAGCGGGAACTTCCTACGAGCAGTACTTC.